These 21 T cell receptor beta chains came from one sample sequenced in a study of OX40 agonist ivuxolimab in advanced cancers. Data came from immunoSEQ multiplex PCR; TCRdb stores just in-frame clones and leaves some out. In the table there are around 78,000 clones, more than 65% of which are singletons. Specimen: CD4+ or CD8+ T cells sorted from blood, collected in a trial of the OX40 agonist ivuxolimab. The receptors were gathered from an adult with an advanced solid tumor such as melanoma, head and neck, liver or kidney cancer.

This chain links TRBV2 with TRBJ1-3; tentatively, D is TRBD1 (5 bases). Trimming shortened V by 0 bases and J by 0 bases, and 15 bases separated the two germline ends. This CDR3 has 18 residues. Per germline, CDR1 SNHLY and CDR2 FYNNEI. The CDR3 here is CASSEAIRRGTSGNTIYF. CDR3 nucleotide sequence: TGTGCCAGCAGTGAAGCGATCAGACGAGGGACCTCTGGAAACACCATATATTTT.

The chain joins TRBV6-6 to TRBJ2-5; D is undetermined. This CDR3 is built from 14 residues. V was clipped by 6 bases and J by 3 bases, with 14 bases between them. Per the germline V gene, CDR1 is MNHNY and CDR2 is SVGAGI (reference sequence). The CDR3 DNA reads as TGTGCCAGCAGCTCCCATACTACCGAAGAGACCCAGTACTTC. Translation gives CASSSHTTEETQYF.

The chain has TRBV7-3 and TRBJ2-1, with D maybe TRBD2 (7 bases). Germline CDR1 reads SGHTA; CDR2 reads FQGTGA. CDR3 length: 15 amino acids. V lost 6 bases and J 2 bases, leaving 14 bases between the germline ends. CDR3 loop: CASRSGRGTYNEQFF. The CDR3 coding sequence is TGTGCCAGCAGATCGGGGAGGGGGACCTACAATGAGCAGTTCTTC.

This clone has a handful of counts. For the CDR3, the DNA is TGTGCCAGCAGCGAGGGAAAGCAGTACTTC. This codes for CASSEGKQYF. The V gene is TRBV28, the J gene TRBJ2-7; a possible D gene is TRBD2 (5 bases). CDR3 length: 10 amino acids. V gave up 6 bases and J gave up 8 bases, with 8 bases separating them. Germline-derived CDR1 and CDR2 are MDHEN and SYDVKM.

The chain couples TRBV5-8 to TRBJ1-5; 8 bases are a match to TRBD1. Germline V gene lookup returns CDR1 SGHTS and CDR2 YDEGEE. The CDR3 totals 17 residues. Trimming at V came to 0 bases and at J to 6 bases, leaving 11 bases not matched to a gene. The CDR3 protein is CASSLARGPAQIQPQHF. The CDR3 DNA reads as TGTGCCAGCAGCTTGGCCAGGGGGCCGGCTCAGATTCAGCCCCAGCATTTT.

The CDR3 sequence: CASSLRAPGGNTEAFF. The DNA of the CDR3 is TGTGCCAGCAGCTTACGGGCCCCGGGAGGGAACACTGAAGCTTTCTTT. The chain carries TRBV7-2 and TRBJ1-1; D gene uncertain. Germline lookup yields CDR1 SGHTA and CDR2 FQGNSA. V was trimmed by 2 bases and J by 1 base, leaving 14 bases between them. The CDR3 extends over 16 amino acids.

CDR3 nucleotides: TGTGCCAGCATAAGGGCCTACGAGCAGTACTTC. Residues: CASIRAYEQYF. J is TRBJ2-5 and V is TRBV2; D uncertain. The J call may be incorrect, as the DNA end agrees better with TRBJ2-7. The CDR3 covers 11 residues. Germline loops: CDR1 SNHLY, CDR2 FYNNEI.

This chain links TRBV18 with TRBJ1-1; tentatively, D is TRBD1 (6 bases). The ends were cut back, 9 bases at V and 3 bases at J, with 14 bases in the middle. Germline CDR1 reads KGHSH; CDR2 reads LQKENI. The CDR3 runs to 13 residues. The DNA of the CDR3 is TGTGCCAGTTTACAGGGTTCCGACACTGAAGCTTTCTTT. Protein product: CASLQGSDTEAFF.

The CDR3 DNA is TGTGCCAGTAGAACACAGGGACAGTCCTATGGCTACACCTTC. It translates to CASRTQGQSYGYTF. This chain links TRBV19 with TRBJ1-2, with 7 bases lining up with TRBD1. This CDR3 comprises 14 residues. Trimming cost V 6 bases and J 4 bases; bases outside gene matches: 8. The germline CDR1 and CDR2 sequences are LNHDA and SQIVND (reference sequence).

This clone was observed once. The chain recombines TRBV30 with TRBJ1-5; tentative D call: TRBD1 (6 bases). The CDR3 is made up of 13 amino acids. V lost 1 base, J lost 3 bases, and 7 bases lay in between. Germline CDR1 GTSNPN, CDR2 SVGIG (reference sequence). The CDR3 region is CAWSGGANQPQHF. CDR3 DNA: TGTGCCTGGAGTGGGGGGGCCAATCAGCCCCAGCATTTT.

This chain links TRBV6-5 with TRBJ1-5; tentatively, D is TRBD1 (6 bases). This CDR3 has 16 amino acids. CDR1 is MNHEY and CDR2 is SVGAGI in the germline V gene. V gave up 2 bases and J gave up 2 bases, with 13 bases separating them. The CDR3 DNA is TGTGCCAGCAGTTACCGATGGACAGACGGCAATCAGCCCCAGCATTTT. Translating it yields CASSYRWTDGNQPQHF.

This clone was picked up one time. This chain connects TRBV7-8 to TRBJ2-7, with 11 bases aligning to TRBD2. CDR1 and CDR2 from the germline V gene are SGHVS and FQNEAQ. The V and J ends lost 4 bases and 5 bases, in that order; junction bases with no gene match: 7. This CDR3 is 15 amino acids long. CDR3 amino acids: CASSSLAGGRDEQYF. The CDR3 nucleotides are TGTGCCAGCAGCTCCTTAGCGGGGGGGCGAGACGAGCAGTACTTC.

This clone was observed a few times. The junction differs from germline at one of its ends, possibly a read error. The DNA for the CDR3 is TGTGCTAGCAGCCCCGGTGGAACTAATGAAAAACTGTTTTTT. Protein sequence: CASSPGGTNEKLFF. The chain links TRBV7-7 to TRBJ1-4, with D unclear. Germline V gene sequence: CDR1 SSHAT, CDR2 FNYEAQ (reference sequence). The CDR3 length is 14 residues.

The chain combines TRBV10-3 with TRBJ1-2; the D gene is possibly TRBD1 (6 bases). This CDR3 has 16 residues. V was cut by 5 bases and J by 8 bases, with 24 bases left in between. Per the germline V gene, CDR1 is ENHRY and CDR2 is SYGVKD. The CDR3 DNA is TGTGCCATCAGTCCCGTCGGGTTGGGGGCAAGAGAGGGCTACACCTTC. Encoded protein: CAISPVGLGAREGYTF.

The gene calls are TRBV28 and TRBJ2-7, with TRBD2 matching 9 bases. J gave up 1 base and V 7 bases, and 8 bases lay outside the gene matches. The V gene's germline CDR1 is MDHEN and CDR2 SYDVKM. This CDR3 is 15 amino acids long. The CDR3 DNA reads as TGTGCCAGCAATATACCCAGCGGGAGGTCCTACGAGCAGTACTTC. Its translation is CASNIPSGRSYEQYF.

The V gene is TRBV29-1, the J gene TRBJ2-7; 10 bases map to TRBD1. CDR1 SQVTM and CDR2 ANQGSEA come from the germline V gene. The J segment lost 1 base and the V segment lost 6 bases, leaving 3 bases of the junction unmatched. The CDR3 loop spans 13 amino acids. The CDR3 DNA reads as TGCAGCGTGACAGGGGGCGCGTCCTACGAGCAGTACTTC. Translation gives CSVTGGASYEQYF.

The V call is TRBV2, the J call TRBJ2-1; TRBD2 aligns across 9 bases. CDR1 and CDR2 from the germline V gene are SNHLY and FYNNEI. Losses at the gene ends were 6 bases for V and 1 base for J; bases not matched to a gene: 4. The CDR3 consists of 15 residues. The CDR3 is CASRSSGGSYNEQFF. In DNA form, the CDR3 reads TGTGCCAGCAGATCGAGCGGGGGGTCCTACAATGAGCAGTTCTTC.

V usage is TRBV2 and J usage is TRBJ2-1; unclear D gene. The length of the CDR3 is 13 residues. Trimming stripped 4 bases from V and 9 bases from J, with 13 bases between. Germline CDR1 SNHLY, CDR2 FYNNEI. CDR3 protein: CASSGLPPGEQFF. Written as DNA, the CDR3 is TGTGCCAGCAGTGGGCTCCCACCTGGTGAGCAGTTCTTC.

This clone has a handful of counts. The V call is TRBV6-5, the J call TRBJ1-6; 9 bases align to TRBD1. With V trimmed by 2 bases and J by 10 bases, 6 bases remained unmatched. CDR3 length: 15 residues. The V gene's germline CDR1 is MNHEY and CDR2 SVGAGI. The CDR3 spells CASSYSRTGDSPLHF. The CDR3, as DNA: TGTGCCAGCAGTTACAGTCGGACAGGGGACTCACCCCTCCACTTT.

This clone appeared a single time. The rearrangement uses TRBV6-5 and TRBJ1-6; D ambiguous. CDR3 length: 15 amino acids. Germline CDR1 reads MNHEY; CDR2 reads SVGAGI. V lost 0 bases and J lost 10, with 13 bases in between. The CDR3 region is CASSYSLGRGSPLHF. The CDR3 region has the DNA TGTGCCAGCAGTTACTCGCTAGGGCGGGGATCACCCCTCCACTTT.

There are a few counts of this clone. The genes are TRBV6-5 and TRBJ1-6; D remains ambiguous. Trimming left V 4 bases short and J 6 bases short, with 7 bases between. CDR1 and CDR2 (germline): MNHEY, SVGAGI. The CDR3 consists of 13 residues. CDR3 in DNA: TGTGCCAGCAGTTTTGACCGTAATTCACCCCTCCACTTT. Translating it yields CASSFDRNSPLHF.